The subject of this entry is one TCR beta chain. This clone was picked up a small number of times. The antigen it recognizes is unknown. No qualities accompany the bases; no much larger clone lies one base away. Ends trimmed: V by 3 bases, J by 0 bases; bases unmatched to a gene: 0. From its cysteine to its phenylalanine, the CDR3 spans 15 amino acids. The sequence is cut down to CDR3 DNA, 45 bases in frame from base 1. The germline V gene encodes CDR1 MNHEY and CDR2 SMNVEV (reference sequence). These data come from a study of radiotherapy plus CTLA-4 blockade in lung cancer (dated by TCRdb to the late 2010s). For context, the study as a whole: Among the enrolled patients, about 19% had an objective response, and 31% reached disease control.

Receptors were amplified or captured by the immunoSEQ multiplex PCR assay. Entries here come from immuneACCESS through TCRdb and include only in-frame sequences with V and J called. Some clones fail to appear in such tables; in the studies checked, an unresolved V gene covers under half of the shortfall, and the cause of the remainder is unknown. This sample gives 60,000 to 70,000 clones in total; 79% of them show up just once. Together, the top ten hold approximately 9.3% of the sample. In this study, focal radiation therapy paired with CTLA-4 blockade (ipilimumab) was tested in patients who had chemo-refractory metastatic non-small-cell lung cancer. What the study reported, not specific to this receptor: TCR clones derived from tumors expanded in peripheral blood after treatment with radiotherapy and ipilimumab. Early dynamic changes in blood T cell clones, together with increased serum interferon-beta after radiation, were reported as the strongest predictors of response.

The receptor was derived from a human donor with non-small cell lung cancer who had a complete response to radiotherapy plus ipilimumab. The rearrangement combines TRBV27 with TRBJ2-3, and 10 bases in between align with TRBD2. Sequences were derived from peripheral blood, sampled from a patient treated with radiotherapy plus ipilimumab. Read as DNA, the sequence is TGTGCCAGCAGTTTGACTAGCGGGAGCACAGATACGCAGTATTTT. It codes for CASSLTSGSTDTQYF.